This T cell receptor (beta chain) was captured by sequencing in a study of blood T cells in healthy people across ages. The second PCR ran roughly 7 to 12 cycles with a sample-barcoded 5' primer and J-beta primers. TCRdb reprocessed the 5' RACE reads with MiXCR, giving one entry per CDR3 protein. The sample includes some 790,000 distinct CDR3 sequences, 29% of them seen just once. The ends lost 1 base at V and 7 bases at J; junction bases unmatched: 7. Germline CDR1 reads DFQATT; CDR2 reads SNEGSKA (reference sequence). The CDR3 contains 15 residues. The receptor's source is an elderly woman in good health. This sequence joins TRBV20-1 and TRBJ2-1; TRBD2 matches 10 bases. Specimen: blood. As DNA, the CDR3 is TGCAGTGCTAGAGTCCTTAGCGGGGGGTCAAATGAGCAGTTCTTC. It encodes CSARVLSGGSNEQFF.